These 16 T cell receptor beta chains were sequenced from one sample in a study of T cells in localized non-small cell lung cancer. Sequenced by immunoSEQ multiplex PCR; TCRdb stores in-frame clones only, minus some. Seen here are roughly 24,000 clones, 81% observed once, and the top ten hold approximately 9.7%. The sequencing used peripheral blood, collected before any cancer treatment. The receptors shown here come from a man between 40 and 70 years old with stage III squamous cell lung carcinoma.

The V call is TRBV6-1, the J call TRBJ1-3; maybe TRBD1 (5 bases). The CDR3 runs 13 residues. Trimming pared 2 bases from V and 4 bases from J, leaving 6 bases between. Germline values: CDR1 MNHNS, CDR2 SASEGT. CDR3 in DNA: TGTGCCAGCAGTGAACAGGGAGGAAACACCATATATTTT. Translating it yields CASSEQGGNTIYF.

This sequence joins TRBV12-5 and TRBJ2-1, with 10 bases matching TRBD1. The CDR3 is made up of 13 amino acids. V shed 7 bases and J 9 bases; nucleotides not matched to a gene: 6. Per germline, CDR1 LGHNT and CDR2 FRNRAP. CDR3 in DNA: TGTGCTAGTGCAGACAGGGGGCGAACTGAGCAGTTCTTC. Translated: CASADRGRTEQFF.

On this clone itself: Compared with germline, one end of the junction differs, possibly owing to a read error. The V and J genes are TRBV7-9 and TRBJ1-2, with 9 nucleotides matching TRBD1. The CDR3 spans 13 residues. Germline assignment: CDR1 SEHNR and CDR2 FQNEAQ (reference sequence). In DNA form, the CDR3 reads TGTGCCAGCAGCTTATTAGGACAGGGGAAGGTGGTCTTC. Translating gives CASSLLGQGKVVF.

This chain joins TRBV6-5 and TRBJ1-1; 8 bases agree with TRBD1. V shed 4 bases, J shed 2 bases, and the junction held 9 bases outside the gene matches. The CDR3 extends over 16 amino acids. Germline V lookup: CDR1 MNHEY, CDR2 SVGAGI. The CDR3 nucleotides are TGTGCCAGCAGTTCCGCTCCAGGGGGCGGAAACACTGAAGCTTTCTTT. Translation: CASSSAPGGGNTEAFF.

The rearrangement joins TRBV25-1 to TRBJ2-7; D gene uncertain. Germline loops: CDR1 MGHDK, CDR2 SYGVNS. Trimming cost V 6 bases and J 2 bases, with 5 bases left between them. CDR3 size: 11 residues. DNA of the CDR3: TGTGCCAGCAGATTCACCTACGAGCAGTACTTC. The encoded protein is CASRFTYEQYF.

This chain uses TRBV6-5 with TRBJ2-3; a possible D gene is TRBD2 (5 bases). Germline V gene sequence: CDR1 MNHEY, CDR2 SVGAGI. V was shortened by 9 bases and J by 2 bases, with 9 bases between the two germline ends. This CDR3 has 12 residues. CDR3 amino acids: CARLDFTDTQYF. The CDR3 nucleotides are TGTGCCAGGCTGGACTTCACAGATACGCAGTATTTT.

The gene calls are TRBV5-6 and TRBJ2-3; 11 bases map to TRBD2. Unmatched junction bases numbered 15, after V lost 4 bases and J lost 5 bases. From germline, CDR1 is SGHDT and CDR2 YYEEEE. The CDR3 is 18 residues long. CDR3 coding DNA: TGTGCCAGCAGCCTCCCTTTGCGACTAGCGGGATCCCGAGATACGCAGTATTTT. Translating gives CASSLPLRLAGSRDTQYF.

This clone appeared once. The V gene is TRBV18, the J gene TRBJ2-3; no clear D. V lost 2 bases and J lost 3, with 9 bases in between. This CDR3 has 14 amino acids. Per the germline V gene, CDR1 is KGHSH and CDR2 is LQKENI. CDR3: CASSPISGTDTQYF. CDR3 sequence (DNA): TGTGCCAGCTCACCAATCTCAGGAACAGATACGCAGTATTTT. Combining the CDR3 with reference TRBV18 and TRBJ2-3 gives the whole variable domain NAGVMQNPRHLVRRRGQEARLRCSPMKGHSHVYWYRQLPEEGLKFMVYLQKENIIDESGMPKERFSAEFPKEGPSILRIQQVVRGDSAAYFCASSPISGTDTQYFGPGTRLTVL.

The chain recombines TRBV27 with TRBJ2-1; 11 positions match TRBD1. The CDR3 consists of 16 residues. Trimming took 5 bases from V and 4 from J; bases not matched to a gene: 7. Germline values: CDR1 MNHEY, CDR2 SMNVEV (reference sequence). This CDR3 reads CASSPPGQGAYNEQFF. The DNA of the CDR3 is TGTGCCAGCAGTCCCCCTGGACAGGGGGCGTACAATGAGCAGTTCTTC.

The genes are TRBV30 and TRBJ1-2; a possible D gene is TRBD1 (5 bases). This CDR3 comprises 14 residues. V lost 5 bases to trimming and J lost 6 bases, with 19 bases between them. CDR1 and CDR2 from the germline V gene are GTSNPN and SVGIG (reference sequence). This CDR3 reads CAWAASGTIDGYTF. The DNA for the CDR3 is TGTGCCTGGGCCGCCTCCGGGACGATCGATGGCTACACCTTC.

V and J are TRBV4-1 and TRBJ1-4; perhaps TRBD1 as D (5 bases). Trimming took off 6 bases at V and 8 bases at J, with 16 bases between the two ends. This CDR3 is 14 amino acids long. CDR1 and CDR2 (germline): MGHRA, YSYEKL. The CDR3 region is CASSTGGGREKLFF. CDR3 coding DNA: TGCGCCAGCAGTACGGGGGGAGGTCGGGAAAAACTGTTTTTT.

This clone came up a few times. V and J are TRBV6-6 and TRBJ1-6; D gene unclear. V gave up 6 bases and J gave up 7 bases, with 19 bases separating them. Germline V CDR1 and CDR2: MNHNY, SVGAGI (reference sequence). The CDR3 contains 16 residues. This chain's CDR3 is CASSPIGGRANSPLHF. Here the CDR3 DNA reads TGTGCCAGCAGCCCGATAGGCGGGAGGGCGAATTCACCCCTCCACTTT.

The rearrangement links TRBV7-2 to TRBJ2-7; no clear D. Germline CDR1 and CDR2: SGHTA and FQGNSA. Trimming took off 5 bases at V and 3 bases at J, with 11 bases between the two ends. The CDR3 has 13 residues. CDR3 in amino acids: CASSDPPGYEQYV. CDR3 in DNA: TGTGCCAGCAGCGACCCCCCGGGCTACGAGCAGTACGTC.

This clone was seen only a few times. The gene calls are TRBV10-1 and TRBJ2-7; D possibly uses TRBD1 or TRBD2 (6 bases each). This CDR3 contains 14 residues. Trimming cost V 6 bases and J 7 bases, with 19 bases left between them. Germline CDR1 reads WNHNN; CDR2 reads SYGVQD (reference sequence). CDR3 residues: CASSRDSAQGEQYV. The CDR3 DNA reads TGCGCCAGCAGCCGGGACTCAGCCCAGGGGGAGCAGTACGTC.

By its share, this clone is medium-sized (0.01 to 0.1%). This chain uses TRBV19 with TRBJ2-5; 13 positions match TRBD2. Losses at the gene ends were 7 bases for V and 5 bases for J; bases not matched to a gene: 7. The CDR3 is made up of 15 amino acids. Germline V gives CDR1 LNHDA, CDR2 SQIVND (reference sequence). CDR3 DNA sequence: TGTGCCAGTACCCCCGGACTAGCGGGAGAGGAGACCCAGTACTTC. Its translation is CASTPGLAGEETQYF.

The V and J genes are TRBV9 and TRBJ2-3; a possible D gene is TRBD2 (6 bases). CDR3 length equals 15 residues. Trimming took off 3 bases at V and 1 base at J, with 12 bases between the two ends. Germline assignment: CDR1 SGDLS and CDR2 YYNGEE. The CDR3 region has the DNA TGTGCCAGCAGCGCCGATTGGGGGGGCACAGATACGCAGTATTTT. This codes for CASSADWGGTDTQYF.